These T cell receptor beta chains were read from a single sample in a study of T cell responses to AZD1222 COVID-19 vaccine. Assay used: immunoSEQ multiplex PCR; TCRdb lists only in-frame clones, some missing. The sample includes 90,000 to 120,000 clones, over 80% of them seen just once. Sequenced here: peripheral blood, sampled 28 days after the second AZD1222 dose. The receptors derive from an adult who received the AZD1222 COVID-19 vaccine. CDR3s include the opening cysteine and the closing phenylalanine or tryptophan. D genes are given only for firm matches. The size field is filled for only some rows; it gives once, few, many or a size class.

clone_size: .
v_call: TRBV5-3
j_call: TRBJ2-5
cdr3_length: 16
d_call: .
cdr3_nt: TGTGCCAGAAGCTTGTGGTATTCCCCGATCCAAGAGACCCAGTACTTC
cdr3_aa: CARSLWYSPIQETQYF

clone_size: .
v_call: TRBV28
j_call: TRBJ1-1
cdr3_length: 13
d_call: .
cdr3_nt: TGTGCCAGCAGTCTGACGGGAGACACTGAAGCTTTCTTT
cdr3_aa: CASSLTGDTEAFF

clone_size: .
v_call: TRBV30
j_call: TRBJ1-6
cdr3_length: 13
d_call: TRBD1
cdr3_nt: TGTGCCTGGAGTGTAGGGGGCTATTCACCCCTCCACTTT
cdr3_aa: CAWSVGGYSPLHF

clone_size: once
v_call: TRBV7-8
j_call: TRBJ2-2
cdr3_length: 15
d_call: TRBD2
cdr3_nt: TGTGCCAGCAGCCGAGCGGGAGGGCCGATCGGGGAGCTGTTTTTT
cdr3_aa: CASSRAGGPIGELFF

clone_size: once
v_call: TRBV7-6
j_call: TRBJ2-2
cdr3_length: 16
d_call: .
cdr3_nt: TGTGCCAGCAGCTTAGCACCCTCGGGGGTCACCGGGGAGCTGTTTTTT
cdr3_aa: CASSLAPSGVTGELFF

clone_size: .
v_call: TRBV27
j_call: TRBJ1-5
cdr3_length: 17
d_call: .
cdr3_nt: TGTGCCAGCAGCATAGGGGGACGACAGTATAGCAATCAGCCCCAGCATTTT
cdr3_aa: CASSIGGRQYSNQPQHF

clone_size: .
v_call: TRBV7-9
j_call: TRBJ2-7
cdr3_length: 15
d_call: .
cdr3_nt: TGTGCCAGCACCCTCGGGGCGTCCCTTGACTACGAGCAGTACTTC
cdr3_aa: CASTLGASLDYEQYF

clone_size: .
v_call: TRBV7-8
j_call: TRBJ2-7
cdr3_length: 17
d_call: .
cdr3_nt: TGTGCCAGCAGCTTAGGTATGGCAGGATTGAGCTCCTACGAGCAGTACTTC
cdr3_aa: CASSLGMAGLSSYEQYF

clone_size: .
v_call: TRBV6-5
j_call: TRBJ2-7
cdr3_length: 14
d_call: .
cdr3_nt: TGTGCCAGCAGTTACGTGGGGTCCTCCTACGAGCAGTACTTC
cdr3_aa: CASSYVGSSYEQYF

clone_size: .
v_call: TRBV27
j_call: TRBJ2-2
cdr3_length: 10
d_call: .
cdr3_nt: TGTGCCAGCCGCCCCGGGAAGCTGTTTTTT
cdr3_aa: CASRPGKLFF

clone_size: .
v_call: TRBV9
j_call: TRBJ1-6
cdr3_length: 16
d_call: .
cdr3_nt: TGTGCCAGCAGCGTGCAGGGAGATGCTGATAATTCACCCCTCCACTTT
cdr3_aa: CASSVQGDADNSPLHF

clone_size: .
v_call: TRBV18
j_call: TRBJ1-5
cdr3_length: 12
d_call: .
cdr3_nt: TGTGCCAGCTCAACCGAGGGGCAGCCCCAGCATTTT
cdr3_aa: CASSTEGQPQHF

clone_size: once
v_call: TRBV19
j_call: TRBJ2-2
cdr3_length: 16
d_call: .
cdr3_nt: TGTGCCAGTAGTATAATGGGCAGGGGGGCAACCGGGGAGCTGTTTTTT
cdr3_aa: CASSIMGRGATGELFF

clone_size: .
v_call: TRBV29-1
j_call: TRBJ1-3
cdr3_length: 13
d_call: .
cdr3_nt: TGCAGCGTTGCACATCTCTCTGGAAACACCATATATTTT
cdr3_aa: CSVAHLSGNTIYF

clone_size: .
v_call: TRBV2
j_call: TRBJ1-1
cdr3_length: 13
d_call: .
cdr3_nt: TGTGCCAGCAGTTCCACAGGGAGGCCTGAAGCTTTCTTT
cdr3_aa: CASSSTGRPEAFF

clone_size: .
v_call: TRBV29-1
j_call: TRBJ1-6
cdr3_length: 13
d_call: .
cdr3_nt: TGCAGCGGGGGGGTTGGGGAGAATTCACCCCTCCACTTT
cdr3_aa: CSGGVGENSPLHF

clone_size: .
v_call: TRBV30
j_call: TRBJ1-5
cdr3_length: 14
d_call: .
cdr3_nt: TGTGCCTGGAGTCAGAACGTAGCAAATCAGCCCCAGCATTTT
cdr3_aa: CAWSQNVANQPQHF

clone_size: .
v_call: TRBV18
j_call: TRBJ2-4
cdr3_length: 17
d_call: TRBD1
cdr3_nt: TGTGCCAGCTCACCACCTGGGACAGCCGAAGCCAAAAACATTCAGTACTTC
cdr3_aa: CASSPPGTAEAKNIQYF

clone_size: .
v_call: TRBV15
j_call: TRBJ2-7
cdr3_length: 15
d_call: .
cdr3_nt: TGTGCCACCAGCAGAGATCCGGTGAGCTCCTACGAGCAGTACTTC
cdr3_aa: CATSRDPVSSYEQYF

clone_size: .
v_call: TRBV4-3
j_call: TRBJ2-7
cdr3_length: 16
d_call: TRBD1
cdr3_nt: TGCGCCAGCAGCCAAGATCGGCGACAGGGGACCGGAGAGCAGTACTTC
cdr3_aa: CASSQDRRQGTGEQYF

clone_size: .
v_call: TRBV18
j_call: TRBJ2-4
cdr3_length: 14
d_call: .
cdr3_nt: TGTGCCAGCTCACCACCTAGTAGTCTCGACATTCAGTACTTC
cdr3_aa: CASSPPSSLDIQYF

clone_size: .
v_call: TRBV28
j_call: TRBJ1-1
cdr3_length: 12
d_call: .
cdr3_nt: TGTGCCAGCACCTGGGGGGGGACTGAAGCTTTCTTT
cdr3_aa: CASTWGGTEAFF

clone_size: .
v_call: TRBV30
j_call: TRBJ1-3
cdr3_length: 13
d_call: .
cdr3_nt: TGTGCCTGGAGCTCCCAGGGAATGGACACCATATATTTT
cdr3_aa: CAWSSQGMDTIYF

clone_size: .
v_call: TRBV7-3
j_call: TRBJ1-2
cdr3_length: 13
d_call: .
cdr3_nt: TGTGCCAGCAGCTTAATTGCAGGACAGGGCTACACCTTC
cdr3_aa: CASSLIAGQGYTF

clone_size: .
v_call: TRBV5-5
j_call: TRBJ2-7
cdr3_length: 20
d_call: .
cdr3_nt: TGTGCCAGCAGCTTGAGACGACAGGCTCAATTCACCCACACCGGGAACGAGCAGTACTTC
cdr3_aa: CASSLRRQAQFTHTGNEQYF

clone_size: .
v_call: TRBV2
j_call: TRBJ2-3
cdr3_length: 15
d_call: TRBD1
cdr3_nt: TGTGCCATCAAATACGGGACAGCGAGCGCAGATACGCAGTATTTT
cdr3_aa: CAIKYGTASADTQYF

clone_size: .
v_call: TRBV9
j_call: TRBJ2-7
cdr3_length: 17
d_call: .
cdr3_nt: TGTGCCAGCAGCGTAGTGGCGTCTAGCGTAAACCCGGGGGAGCAGTACTTC
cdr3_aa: CASSVVASSVNPGEQYF

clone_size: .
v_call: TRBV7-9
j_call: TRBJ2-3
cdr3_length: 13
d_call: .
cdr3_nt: TGTGCCAGCAGCTTAGGCACCACAGATACGCAGTATTTT
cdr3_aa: CASSLGTTDTQYF

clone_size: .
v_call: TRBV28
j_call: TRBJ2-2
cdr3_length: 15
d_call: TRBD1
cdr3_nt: TGTGCCAGCAGTTTTAAGGACAGGGAAGCCGGGGAGCTGTTTTTT
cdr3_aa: CASSFKDREAGELFF

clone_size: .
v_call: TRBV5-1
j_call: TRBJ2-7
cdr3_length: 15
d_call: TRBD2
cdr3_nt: TGCGCCAGCAGCCTGAGCGGGCGGGAGGGAAGCGAGCAGTACTTC
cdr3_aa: CASSLSGREGSEQYF

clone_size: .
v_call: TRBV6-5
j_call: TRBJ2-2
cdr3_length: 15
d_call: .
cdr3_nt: TGTGCCAGCAGGTCAACCGGGACACTCACCGGGGAGCTGTTTTTT
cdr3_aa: CASRSTGTLTGELFF

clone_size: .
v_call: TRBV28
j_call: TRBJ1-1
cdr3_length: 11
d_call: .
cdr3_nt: TGTGCCAGCCTAGGGAAGACTGAAGCTTTCTTT
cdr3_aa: CASLGKTEAFF

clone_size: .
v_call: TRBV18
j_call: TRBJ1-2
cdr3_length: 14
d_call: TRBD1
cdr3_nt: TGTGCCAGCTCACTACAGGGGGTTAACTATGGCTACACCTTC
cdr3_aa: CASSLQGVNYGYTF

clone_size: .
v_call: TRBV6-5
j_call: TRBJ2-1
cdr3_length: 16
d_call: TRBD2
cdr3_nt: TGTGCCAGCAGTTACGAGGCGGGAGCCAACTACAATGAGCAGTTCTTC
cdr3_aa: CASSYEAGANYNEQFF

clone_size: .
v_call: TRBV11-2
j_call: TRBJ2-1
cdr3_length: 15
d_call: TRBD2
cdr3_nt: TGTGCCAGCAGCCCCAGCGGGAGGGCCAACAATGAGCAGTTCTTC
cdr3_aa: CASSPSGRANNEQFF

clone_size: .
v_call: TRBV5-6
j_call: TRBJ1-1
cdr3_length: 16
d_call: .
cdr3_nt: TGTGCCAGCAGCTTCAGCCAGGGTCGAAGGCCCGATGAAGCTTTCTTT
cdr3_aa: CASSFSQGRRPDEAFF

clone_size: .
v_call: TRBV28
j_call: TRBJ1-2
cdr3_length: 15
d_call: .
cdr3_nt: TGTGCCAGCAGTTCGCCGGGATCAGCTAACTATGGCTACACCTTC
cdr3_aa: CASSSPGSANYGYTF

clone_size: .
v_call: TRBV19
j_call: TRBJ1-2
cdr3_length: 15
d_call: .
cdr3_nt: TGTGCCAGTAGTATAGTGAGTCCAGGGGAGAATGGCTACACCTTC
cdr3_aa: CASSIVSPGENGYTF

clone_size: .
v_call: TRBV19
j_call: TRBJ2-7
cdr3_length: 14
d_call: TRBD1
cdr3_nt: TGTGCCAGTAGTCGTTGGACAGGACTCGACGAGCAGTACTTC
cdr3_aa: CASSRWTGLDEQYF

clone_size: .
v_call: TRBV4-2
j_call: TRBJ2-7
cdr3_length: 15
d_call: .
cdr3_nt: TGTGCCAGCAGCCAGACGGGGACACTCAGTTACGAGCAGTACTTC
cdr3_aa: CASSQTGTLSYEQYF

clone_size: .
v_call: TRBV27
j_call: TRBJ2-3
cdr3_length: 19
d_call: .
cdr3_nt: TGTGCCAGCAGTCCCTACGCCTCCACCGTCCGCCGACGGGGAGATACGCAGTATTTT
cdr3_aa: CASSPYASTVRRRGDTQYF

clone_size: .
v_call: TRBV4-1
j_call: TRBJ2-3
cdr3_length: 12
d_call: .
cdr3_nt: TGCGCCAGCAGCCAAGGGGCAGATACGCAGTATTTT
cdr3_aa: CASSQGADTQYF

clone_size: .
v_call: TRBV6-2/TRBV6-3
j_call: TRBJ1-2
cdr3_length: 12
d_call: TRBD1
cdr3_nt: TGTGCCAGCAGCCCCACGGTACAGGGGTACACCTTC
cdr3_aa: CASSPTVQGYTF

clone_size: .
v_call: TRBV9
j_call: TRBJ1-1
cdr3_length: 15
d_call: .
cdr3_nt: TGTGCCAGCAGCGTAGAGATGTTGGACTACACTGAAGCTTTCTTT
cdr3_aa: CASSVEMLDYTEAFF

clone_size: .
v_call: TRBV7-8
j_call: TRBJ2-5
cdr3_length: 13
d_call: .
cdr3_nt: TGTGCCAGCAGCCGACCGGGACAAGAGACCCAGTACTTC
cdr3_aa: CASSRPGQETQYF

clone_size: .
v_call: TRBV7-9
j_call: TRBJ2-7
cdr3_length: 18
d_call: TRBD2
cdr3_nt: TGTGCCAGCAGCACCGGACTAGCGGGGGAGAGTTTTACCTACGAGCAGTACTTC
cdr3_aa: CASSTGLAGESFTYEQYF

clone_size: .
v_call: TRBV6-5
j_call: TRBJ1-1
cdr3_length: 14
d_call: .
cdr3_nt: TGTGCCAGCCAAACGGCAGGCCGAGACACTGAAGCTTTCTTT
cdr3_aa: CASQTAGRDTEAFF

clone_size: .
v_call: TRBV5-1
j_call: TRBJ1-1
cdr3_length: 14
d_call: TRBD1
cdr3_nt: TGCGCCAGCAGCTTGGAGGGGGCGAACACTGAAGCTTTCTTT
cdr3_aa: CASSLEGANTEAFF

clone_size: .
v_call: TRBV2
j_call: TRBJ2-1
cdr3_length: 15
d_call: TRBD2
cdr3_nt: TGTGCCAGCAGGATAAGCGGGAGCTCCTACAATGAGCAGTTCTTC
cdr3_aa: CASRISGSSYNEQFF

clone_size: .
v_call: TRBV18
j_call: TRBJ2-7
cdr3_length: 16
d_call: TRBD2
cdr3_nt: TGTGCCAGCTCACCACCGGGGAGGGGTCCTGGGTACGAGCAGTACTTC
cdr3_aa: CASSPPGRGPGYEQYF

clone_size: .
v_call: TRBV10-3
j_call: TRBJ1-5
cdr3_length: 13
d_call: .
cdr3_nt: TGTGCCATCAGTGACGGGGTCAATCAGCCCCAGCATTTT
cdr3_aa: CAISDGVNQPQHF

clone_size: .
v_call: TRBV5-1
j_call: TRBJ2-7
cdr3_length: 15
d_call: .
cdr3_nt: TGCGCCAGCAGTCCCGTGGTCGGGGAAGGGATGGAGCAGTACTTC
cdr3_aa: CASSPVVGEGMEQYF

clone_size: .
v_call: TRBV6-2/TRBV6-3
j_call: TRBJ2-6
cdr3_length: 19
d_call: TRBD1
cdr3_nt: TGTGCCAGCAGTTATGCGGCAGGGGGCTTACGCTCTGGGGCCAACGTCCTGACTTTC
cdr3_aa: CASSYAAGGLRSGANVLTF

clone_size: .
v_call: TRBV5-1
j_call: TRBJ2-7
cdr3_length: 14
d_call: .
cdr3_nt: TGCGCCAGCAGCCGCATCGATGGGGACTACGAGCAGTACTTC
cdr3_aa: CASSRIDGDYEQYF

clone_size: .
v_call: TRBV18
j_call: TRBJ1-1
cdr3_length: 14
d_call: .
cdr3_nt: TGTGCCAGCTCACCACGGGCGGAAGCCACTGAAGCTTTCTTT
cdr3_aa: CASSPRAEATEAFF

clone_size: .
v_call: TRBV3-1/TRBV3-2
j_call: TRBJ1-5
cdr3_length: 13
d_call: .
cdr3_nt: TGTGCCAGCAGCCAGGGACTAGGGCAGCCCCAGCATTTT
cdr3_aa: CASSQGLGQPQHF

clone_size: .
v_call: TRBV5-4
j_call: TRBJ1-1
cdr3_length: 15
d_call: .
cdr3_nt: TGTGCCAGCAGTTGGGGAAGGACGGGGAACACTGAAGCTTTCTTT
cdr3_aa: CASSWGRTGNTEAFF